Presented here are 22 T cell receptor beta chains from one specimen sequenced in a study of blood T cell repertoires in COVID-19. Here immunoSEQ multiplex PCR was the method, and the copy in TCRdb shows in-frame clones only, minus some. The profile shows roughly 60,000 clones, roughly 92% of them singletons. Source material: peripheral blood. Receptor source: a man aged 50-60 years with active COVID-19.

The chain links TRBV5-1 to TRBJ2-6; possible D gene TRBD1, 5 bases. Germline CDR1 and CDR2: SGHRS and YFSETQ. The germline V and J ends were trimmed by 3 bases and 0 bases, with 13 bases remaining between them. The CDR3 covers 17 residues. This CDR3 reads CASSSQDKFSGANVLTF. In nucleotides, the CDR3 is TGCGCCAGCAGCTCCCAGGACAAATTCTCTGGGGCCAACGTCCTGACTTTC.

The chain carries TRBV28 and TRBJ2-7; weak D call: TRBD2 (6 bases). The CDR3 has 13 amino acids. V shed 6 bases and J shed 7 bases, with 16 bases lying between them. Germline V gene sequence: CDR1 MDHEN, CDR2 SYDVKM. The chain's CDR3 is CASSPVLGREQYF. In nucleotides, the CDR3 is TGTGCCAGCAGCCCCGTCCTAGGGAGGGAGCAGTACTTC.

This chain uses TRBV15 with TRBJ1-2; D might be TRBD1 (6 bases). The V gene's germline CDR1 is LNHNV and CDR2 YYDKDF (reference sequence). The CDR3 has 13 amino acids. With 0 bases removed from V and 5 bases from J, the gap between germline ends came to 7 bases. CDR3 nucleotide sequence: TGTGCCACCAGCAGAGATAGGGGGTATGGCTACACCTTC. Its translation is CATSRDRGYGYTF.

The chain has TRBV5-4 and TRBJ1-4; no clear D gene. The germline CDR1 and CDR2 sequences are SGHNT and YYREEE (reference sequence). The CDR3 extends over 15 amino acids. The ends were cut back, 2 bases at V and 12 bases at J, with 20 bases in the middle. CDR3 sequence reads: CASSFLTGSTPELFF. The CDR3 region has the DNA TGTGCCAGCAGCTTTCTCACCGGGTCAACTCCTGAACTGTTTTTT.

The gene calls are TRBV5-1 and TRBJ1-1; TRBD1 is a possible D gene (6 bases). V shed 2 bases and J shed 5 bases, with 16 bases lying between them. Germline values: CDR1 SGHRS, CDR2 YFSETQ. This CDR3 spans 15 amino acids. This CDR3 reads CASSFSPGGETEAFF. CDR3 nucleotide sequence: TGCGCCAGCAGCTTCTCGCCGGGGGGCGAAACTGAAGCTTTCTTT. Using reference TRBV5-1 and TRBJ1-1 for the parts outside the CDR3, the full variable domain is KAGVTQTPRYLIKTRGQQVTLSCSPISGHRSVSWYQQTPGQGLQFLFEYFSETQRNKGNFPGRFSGRQFSNSRSEMNVSTLELGDSALYLCASSFSPGGETEAFFGQGTRLTVV.

The V gene is TRBV7-2, the J gene TRBJ2-3; D gene ambiguous. CDR1 SGHTA and CDR2 FQGNSA come from the germline V gene. V shed 8 bases and J shed 2 bases, with 11 bases lying between them. The length of the CDR3 is 13 residues. This CDR3 is CASLISNTDTQYF. CDR3 DNA sequence: TGTGCCAGCCTAATCTCCAACACAGATACGCAGTATTTT.

The V and J genes are TRBV5-1 and TRBJ2-3; possibly TRBD1 for D (6 bases). Trimming shortened V by 0 bases and J by 4 bases, and 12 bases separated the two germline ends. This CDR3 comprises 15 residues. Germline-derived CDR1 and CDR2 are SGHRS and YFSETQ. CDR3 in DNA: TGCGCCAGCAGCTTGGGGCCAGGGGCAGCAGATACGCAGTATTTT. Protein: CASSLGPGAADTQYF.

The V and J genes are TRBV7-2 and TRBJ1-1, with D possibly TRBD1 on 5 matching bases. Germline CDR1 reads SGHTA; CDR2 reads FQGNSA. Trimming removed 0 bases at V and 1 base at J, with 9 bases between. The CDR3 spans 15 residues. As DNA, the CDR3 is TGTGCCAGCAGCTTAGCGGACATAAGGAACACTGAAGCTTTCTTT. Translated: CASSLADIRNTEAFF.

This clone was detected once. The chain employs TRBV21-1 and TRBJ2-5; TRBD1, the table's D call, lacks a check against the DNA. TRBV21-1 corresponds to a pseudogene. This CDR3 has 15 residues. CDR3 sequence (DNA): TGTGCCAGCAGCCATCCGGGACACCCTTTGGAGACCCAGTACTTC. Protein sequence: CASSHPGHPLETQYF.

V and J are TRBV4-2 and TRBJ2-1; 9 bases fit TRBD2. J lost 2 bases, V lost 1 base, and 6 bases had no gene match. This CDR3 is 17 amino acids long. Germline V lookup: CDR1 LGHNA, CDR2 YNFKEQ. The chain's CDR3 is CASSQGYSGGAYNEQFF. The DNA for the CDR3 is TGTGCCAGCAGCCAAGGATATAGCGGGGGTGCCTACAATGAGCAGTTCTTC.

The V gene is TRBV6-1, the J gene TRBJ1-2; 11 positions agree with TRBD1. CDR1 is MNHNS and CDR2 is SASEGT in the germline V gene. CDR3 length: 14 residues. V trimming: 3 bases; J trimming: 8 bases; junction bases outside the gene matches: 5. The chain's CDR3 is CASSEDRGPTGYTF. The CDR3 DNA sequence: TGTGCCAGCAGTGAGGACAGGGGGCCGACCGGCTACACCTTC.

The CDR3 loop reads CASSQGGTPTDTQYF. The CDR3 nucleotides read TGTGCCAGCAGCCAGGGCGGGACCCCCACAGATACGCAGTATTTT. This chain uses TRBV3-1 (or the pseudogene TRBV3-2) with TRBJ2-3, with D possibly TRBD2 on 6 matching bases. Trimming left V 3 bases short and J 2 bases short, with 12 bases between. Germline-derived CDR1 and CDR2 are LGHDT and YNNKEL (reference sequence). The CDR3 extends over 15 amino acids.

The chain has TRBV27 and TRBJ2-3; 11 bases fit TRBD2. CDR3 length: 17 amino acids. V lost 2 bases, J lost 0 bases, and 4 bases stayed unmatched. Germline-derived CDR1 and CDR2 are MNHEY and SMNVEV (reference sequence). The CDR3 DNA follows: TGTGCCAGCAGTTTAACTAGCGGGGGACAAAGCACAGATACGCAGTATTTT. Encoded protein: CASSLTSGGQSTDTQYF.

J is TRBJ2-1 and V is TRBV7-3, with a weak D call TRBD2 (6 bases). The V gene lost 1 base and the J gene lost 4 bases, with 11 bases spanning the gap. CDR1 SGHTA and CDR2 FQGTGA come from the germline V gene. The CDR3 runs to 15 residues. The CDR3 bases are TGTGCCAGCAGCTTAAGCGGGGACGGTTACAATGAGCAGTTCTTC. This translates into CASSLSGDGYNEQFF. Using reference TRBV7-3 and TRBJ2-1 for the parts outside the CDR3, the full variable domain is GAGVSQTPSNKVTEKGKYVELRCDPISGHTALYWYRQSLGQGPEFLIYFQGTGAADDSGLPNDRFFAVRPEGSVSTLKIQRTERGDSAVYLCASSLSGDGYNEQFFGPGTRLTVL.

The chain combines TRBV29-1 with TRBJ2-1; 7 bases match TRBD2. V lost 7 bases, J lost 6 bases, and 18 bases stayed unmatched. Germline loops: CDR1 SQVTM, CDR2 ANQGSEA. CDR3 size: 16 residues. The CDR3 nucleotides read TGCAGCGCACTCGGCGGGGGAAGCGGGACCCGCAATGAGCAGTTCTTC. Protein sequence: CSALGGGSGTRNEQFF.

This clone is labeled as medium-sized. The chain has TRBV4-1 and TRBJ2-1; TRBD2 aligns across 13 bases. V was pared by 1 base and J by 7 bases, with 4 bases of the junction left unmatched. Germline loops: CDR1 MGHRA, CDR2 YSYEKL. This CDR3 has 16 amino acids. The CDR3 spells CASSQGTSGSLNEQFF. Written as DNA, the CDR3 is TGCGCCAGCAGCCAAGGGACTAGCGGGAGTCTAAATGAGCAGTTCTTC.

This chain joins TRBV5-1 and TRBJ2-7; maybe TRBD2 (6 bases). Germline lookup yields CDR1 SGHRS and CDR2 YFSETQ. The V gene lost 4 bases and the J gene lost 2 bases, with 19 bases spanning the gap. The length of the CDR3 is 16 residues. The CDR3 nucleotides are TGCGCCAGCAGCCTCCTGGGGGAGGCGGGCACCTACGAGCAGTACTTC. Amino acids: CASSLLGEAGTYEQYF.

The V and J genes are TRBV5-4 and TRBJ2-3, with a tentative D call TRBD1 (6 bases). The length of the CDR3 is 14 residues. Deletions cut 5 bases from V and 7 bases from J, with 17 bases between. CDR1 and CDR2 from the germline V gene are SGHNT and YYREEE (reference sequence). CDR3 nucleotides: TGTGCCAGCAGTCGCGACAGGACTTCCTATACGCAGTATTTT. Residues: CASSRDRTSYTQYF.

The CDR3 DNA reads TGTGCCAGCAGCTCTGGACTAGTCACAGATACGCAGTATTTT. This sequence encodes CASSSGLVTDTQYF. The chain recombines TRBV5-4 with TRBJ2-3, with TRBD2 matching 7 bases. Germline V CDR1 and CDR2: SGHNT, YYREEE (reference sequence). The CDR3 has 14 residues. The J segment lost 2 bases and the V segment lost 3 bases, leaving 3 bases of the junction unmatched.

The chain is built from TRBV7-9 and TRBJ1-2; D gene unclear. CDR1 SEHNR and CDR2 FQNEAQ come from the germline V gene (reference sequence). There are 12 residues in the CDR3. The V end was cut by 5 bases, the J end by 5 bases, with 9 bases between. CDR3 nucleotides: TGTGCCAGCAGCCCGCGCCCGTATGGCTACACCTTC. This gives the protein CASSPRPYGYTF.

The chain joins TRBV7-3 to TRBJ2-1; 7 nucleotides line up with TRBD2. Per the germline V gene, CDR1 is SGHTA and CDR2 is FQGTGA. V shed 8 bases, J shed 1 base, and the junction held 8 bases outside the gene matches. The CDR3 is made up of 15 amino acids. The CDR3 DNA is TGTGCCAGCTCCCCTCTCGGGGGGTCCTACAATGAGCAGTTCTTC. It yields the protein CASSPLGGSYNEQFF.

This clone was seen only a few times. The chain couples TRBV27 to TRBJ2-7; D gene uncertain. Germline CDR1 and CDR2: MNHEY and SMNVEV (reference sequence). Trimming removed 2 bases at V and 3 bases at J, with 11 bases between. This CDR3 comprises 14 residues. The CDR3 spells CASSLEGRLYEQYF. The CDR3 DNA reads TGTGCCAGCAGTTTAGAAGGCAGGCTCTACGAGCAGTACTTC.